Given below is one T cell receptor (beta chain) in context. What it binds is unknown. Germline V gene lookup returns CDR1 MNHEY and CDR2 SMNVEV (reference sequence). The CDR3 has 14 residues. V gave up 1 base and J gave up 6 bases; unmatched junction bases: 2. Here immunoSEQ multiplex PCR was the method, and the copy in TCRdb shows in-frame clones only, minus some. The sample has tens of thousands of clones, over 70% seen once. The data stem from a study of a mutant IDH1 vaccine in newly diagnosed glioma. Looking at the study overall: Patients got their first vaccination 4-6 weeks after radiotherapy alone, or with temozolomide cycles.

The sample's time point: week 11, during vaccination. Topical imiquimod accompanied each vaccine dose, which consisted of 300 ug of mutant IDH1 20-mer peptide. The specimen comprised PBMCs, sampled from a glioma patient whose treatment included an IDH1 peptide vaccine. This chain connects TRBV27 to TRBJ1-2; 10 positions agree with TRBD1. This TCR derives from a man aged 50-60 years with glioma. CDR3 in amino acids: CASSLLTGGHGYTF. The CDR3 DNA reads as TGTGCCAGCAGTTTATTGACAGGGGGCCATGGCTACACCTTC.